This TCR beta chain came from a study of human T cells and chemical hapten exposure. The V end was cut by 2 bases, the J end by 5 bases, with 17 bases between. CDR1 and CDR2 from the germline V gene are SGHNT and YYREEE (reference sequence). This CDR3 region has 15 residues. This clonotype appeared a single time. Described time point: patch test 1, 2 weeks after DPC sensitization. Treatment reported: therapeutic diphenylcyclopropenone sensitization with weekly scalp DPC. Authors' methods: About 97,000 TCRs per sample was the median, with a range of roughly 23,224 to 690,600. TCRdb used MiXCR to reprocess the RACE reads, holding one entry per CDR3 protein. The V and J calls and clone size are TCRdb's, not the authors'. The sample lists tens of thousands of distinct CDR3 sequences, over 9.5% seen once, with 2% to 2.5% in the top ten.

This specimen consisted of whole blood, obtained in connection with sensitization to the hapten diphenylcyclopropenone (DPC). This chain joins TRBV5-4 and TRBJ2-7; tentatively, D is TRBD1 (5 bases). This TCR derives from a man between 40 and 49 years old with alopecia areata. Some clones in this sample may be carry-over from other donors' samples. The CDR3 nucleotides are TGTGCCAGCAGCTTCCAAATGGGGCGAAGAGACGAGCAGTACTTC. Protein product: CASSFQMGRRDEQYF.